The 21 T cell receptor beta chains below all came from one sample that was sequenced in a study of T cells in Graves' hyperthyroidism and ophthalmopathy. Amplification yielded TCR beta CDR3 regions, with RNA transcripts as the source. The TCR CDR3 first-round RT-PCR relied on the HTBI primer set. TCRdb itself ran the multiplex PCR reads through MiXCR, one entry per CDR3 protein. The table lists more than 450,000 distinct CDR3 sequences, 14% of them singletons. Source material: blood. The receptors shown here come from a woman aged 40 to 49 with Graves' hyperthyroidism.

This chain joins TRBV5-6 and TRBJ2-5, with D unclear. V was shortened by 0 bases and J by 7 bases, with 16 bases between the two germline ends. The CDR3 contains 15 residues. The germline CDR1 and CDR2 sequences are SGHDT and YYEEEE. CDR3 nucleotide sequence: TGTGCCAGCAGCTTGGTAACCGTCGGCACCGGGACCCAGTACTTC. It encodes CASSLVTVGTGTQYF.

This clonotype was found a few times. A much larger clone differs from this one at a single base, so this may be a read error. The chain is built from TRBV2 and TRBJ2-6; TRBD1 agrees at 9 bases. J lost 1 base, V lost 5 bases, and 6 bases had no gene match. The CDR3 has 17 amino acids. From germline, CDR1 is SNHLY and CDR2 FYNNEI. Here the CDR3 reads CASSSGTGKSGANVLTF. The CDR3 DNA reads as TGTGCCAGCAGTTCCGGGACAGGGAAGTCTGGGGCCAACGTCCTGACTTTC.

This clonotype was recorded a few times. The chain uses TRBV9 and TRBJ2-2; 13 bases agree with TRBD2. This CDR3 is built from 16 residues. V shed 7 bases, J shed 4 bases, and the junction held 7 bases outside the gene matches. Germline loops: CDR1 SGDLS, CDR2 YYNGEE. The DNA for the CDR3 is TGTGCCAGCGGAGGGGGACTAGCGGGGTTCACCGGGGAGCTGTTTTTT. This sequence encodes CASGGGLAGFTGELFF.

This clonotype showed up just a few times. The chain couples TRBV20-1 to TRBJ1-1; 8 nucleotides align to TRBD1. The germline V gene encodes CDR1 DFQATT and CDR2 SNEGSKA (reference sequence). After removal of 6 bases from V and 4 bases from J, the junction contained 1 base not matched to a gene. This CDR3 contains 11 residues. CDR3 residues: CSATGGTEAFF. The CDR3 region has the DNA TGCAGTGCCACAGGGGGCACTGAAGCTTTCTTT.

This clonotype was counted ten times or more. The chain has TRBV28 and TRBJ1-1; no reliable D call. The CDR3 consists of 11 residues. The germline CDR1 and CDR2 sequences are MDHEN and SYDVKM. The CDR3 sequence: CGTEENTEAFF. The DNA for the CDR3 is TGTGGAACAGAAGAGAACACTGAAGCTTTCTTT.

This clonotype was observed a few times. The chain carries TRBV6-9 and TRBJ1-5; the match to TRBD1 covers 9 bases. In germline, CDR1 is MNHGY, CDR2 SVAAGI. V lost 2 bases and J lost 7; bases outside the gene matches: 6. The CDR3 covers 15 residues. The CDR3 reads CASSYGTGHGQPQHF. The CDR3 nucleotides read TGTGCCAGCAGTTATGGGACAGGGCATGGGCAGCCCCAGCATTTT.

The chain joins TRBV19 to TRBJ2-1; 11 nucleotides match TRBD2. Germline loops: CDR1 LNHDA, CDR2 SQIVND (reference sequence). The CDR3 covers 13 residues. After removal of 7 bases from V and 7 bases from J, the junction contained 3 bases not matched to a gene. The CDR3 DNA reads as TGTGCCAGTAATGTAGCGGGAGGGAATGAGCAGTTCTTC. This gives the protein CASNVAGGNEQFF.

This clonotype was picked up many times. The rearrangement links TRBV6-1 to TRBJ2-3; TRBD2 matches at 7 bases. Germline V gives CDR1 MNHNS, CDR2 SASEGT. The CDR3 is 14 residues long. V shed 6 bases, J shed 2 bases, and the junction held 5 bases outside the gene matches. CDR3 amino acids: CASRAGLNTDTQYF. The CDR3 nucleotides read TGTGCCAGCAGGGCGGGACTAAACACAGATACGCAGTATTTT.

CDR3 sequence: CASSQWGSTDTQYF. The CDR3 DNA sequence: TGTGCCAGCAGCCAGTGGGGCAGCACAGATACGCAGTATTTT. J is TRBJ2-3 and V is TRBV7-2; TRBD1 is a possible D gene (5 bases). The CDR3 has 14 amino acids. Trimming removed 5 bases from V and 0 bases from J, with 9 bases in between. Germline CDR1 SGHTA, CDR2 FQGNSA.

The rearrangement joins TRBV9 to TRBJ1-2; D possibly corresponds to TRBD1 (5 bases). Trimming left V 4 bases short and J 6 bases short, with 19 bases between. This CDR3 has 15 residues. CDR1 SGDLS and CDR2 YYNGEE come from the germline V gene. In DNA form, the CDR3 reads TGTGCCAGCAGCCCTTGGGACGCGGAGATGAATGGCTACACCTTC. Protein: CASSPWDAEMNGYTF.

This clonotype was seen at least ten times. The chain combines TRBV5-1 with TRBJ2-1, with D uncertain. CDR3 size: 16 residues. Trimming took off 0 bases at V and 3 bases at J, with 13 bases between the two ends. CDR1 and CDR2 (germline): SGHRS, YFSETQ. CDR3 sequence (DNA): TGCGCCAGCAGCTTGGGTGCGGCCGGTATCTACAATGAGCAGTTCTTC. It is translated as CASSLGAAGIYNEQFF.

As to this clonotype: Its ends do not fully match the called genes, so a read error is possible. This rearrangement joins TRBV19 to TRBJ2-7; 8 bases fit TRBD2. The CDR3 consists of 14 residues. Germline CDR1 and CDR2: LNHDA and SQIVND (reference sequence). CDR3 DNA: TGTGCCAGTAGCATAGCGGGAAGCTCCTACGAGCAGTACTTC. This encodes CASSIAGSSYEQYF.

This clonotype was picked up a small number of times. CDR3 in DNA: TGTGCCAGCAGGACCCCCCTTAGGGCCGAGCAGTACTTC. The encoded protein is CASRTPLRAEQYF. The J gene is TRBJ2-7, the V gene TRBV12-3 or TRBV12-4; no reliable D call. The V end lost 6 bases, the J end lost 6 bases, and 15 bases lay between the germline ends. CDR3 length: 13 amino acids.

As concerns this clonotype: A read error is possible here, since a much larger clone lies one base away. The CDR3 loop is CACSLTGFGNSPLHF. As DNA, the CDR3 is TGTGCCTGCAGTCTTACCGGGTTCGGGAATTCACCCCTCCACTTT. The chain is built from TRBV28 and TRBJ1-6; no reliable D call. The CDR3 loop spans 15 amino acids. CDR1 is MDHEN, CDR2 SYDVKM, per germline.

V usage is TRBV4-1 and J usage is TRBJ1-5; 7 bases fit TRBD1. The CDR3 has 15 residues. Germline loops: CDR1 MGHRA, CDR2 YSYEKL. V lost 3 bases and J lost 8; bases outside the gene matches: 10. The CDR3 reads CASSHPGQTLKPQHF. CDR3 bases: TGCGCCAGCAGCCACCCGGGACAGACCCTTAAGCCCCAGCATTTT.

There are a few counts of this clonotype. The chain joins TRBV5-1 to TRBJ2-1; D is possibly TRBD2 (6 bases). From germline, CDR1 is SGHRS and CDR2 YFSETQ. CDR3 length equals 13 residues. Trimming pared 3 bases from V and 13 bases from J, leaving 17 bases between. DNA of the CDR3: TGCGCCAGCAGCTACAGACTAGAAACTCCTCAGTTCTTC. This sequence encodes CASSYRLETPQFF.

Ten or more counts support this clonotype. V gene TRBV27 combines with J gene TRBJ2-3; no clear D. Germline V gene sequence: CDR1 MNHEY, CDR2 SMNVEV (reference sequence). The CDR3 contains 15 residues. V was pared by 5 bases and J by 0 bases, with 12 bases between. The CDR3 reads CASSAYTTSTDTQYF. The CDR3 DNA reads as TGTGCCAGCAGTGCCTACACCACTAGCACAGATACGCAGTATTTT.

This clonotype was observed a few times. The V call is TRBV19, the J call TRBJ1-5; the D gene is possibly TRBD1 (6 bases). CDR3 size: 15 residues. The ends were cut back, 5 bases at V and 5 bases at J, with 16 bases in the middle. CDR1 is LNHDA and CDR2 is SQIVND in the germline V gene (reference sequence). CDR3: CASSLRGGEYQPQHF. The CDR3 DNA is TGTGCCAGTAGTCTGAGAGGGGGGGAATATCAGCCCCAGCATTTT.

V usage is TRBV27 and J usage is TRBJ2-1, with D hard to call. Trimming removed 2 bases from V and 8 bases from J, with 13 bases in between. Per the germline V gene, CDR1 is MNHEY and CDR2 is SMNVEV (reference sequence). The CDR3 totals 14 residues. The CDR3 reads CASSLIPSADEQFF. In DNA, the CDR3 is TGTGCCAGCAGTTTAATCCCAAGTGCGGATGAGCAGTTCTTC.

V gene TRBV9 combines with J gene TRBJ2-2; weak D call: TRBD2 (6 bases). Germline CDR1 and CDR2: SGDLS and YYNGEE. The CDR3 totals 13 residues. Deletions cut 2 bases from V and 6 bases from J, with 8 bases between. The DNA of the CDR3 is TGTGCCAGCAGCGTCACTAGCTCCGGGGAGCTGTTTTTT. This sequence encodes CASSVTSSGELFF.

This chain joins TRBV7-3 and TRBJ2-3; possible D gene TRBD2, 7 bases. The CDR3 is 15 amino acids. Trimming removed 7 bases at V and 1 base at J, with 15 bases between. CDR1 is SGHTA, CDR2 FQGTGA, per germline. For the CDR3, the DNA is TGTGCCAGCACCGAAGGGGGGGGCGGCACAGATACGCAGTATTTT. Its protein is CASTEGGGGTDTQYF.